Included here is one TCR beta chain sequence, with context. The record originates from a study of blood T cell repertoires in COVID-19. Study-wide background: Samples of COVID-19 (acute and convalescent) were obtained from the United States, Italy and Spain. Sample material is recorded as cDNA or gDNA derived from T cells, B-cell-depleted T cells, or PBMCs.

Generated by immunoSEQ multiplex PCR, the TCRdb table keeps only in-frame clones and is missing some. The sample yields 170,000 or so clones, around four fifths seen once. V was pared by 12 bases and J by 1 base, with 8 bases between. In germline, CDR1 is KGHDR, CDR2 SFDVKD. The CDR3 is made up of 12 amino acids. Enrolled during active infection, Seattle patients were then followed longitudinally. The material sequenced was peripheral blood. The rearrangement uses TRBV24-1 and TRBJ2-2; D is ambiguous. The receptor was isolated from a woman between 35 and 50 years old with COVID-19, enrolled during active disease. The CDR3, as DNA: TGTGCCCCCCAGCGGAACACCGGGGAGCTGTTTTTT. It encodes CAPQRNTGELFF.